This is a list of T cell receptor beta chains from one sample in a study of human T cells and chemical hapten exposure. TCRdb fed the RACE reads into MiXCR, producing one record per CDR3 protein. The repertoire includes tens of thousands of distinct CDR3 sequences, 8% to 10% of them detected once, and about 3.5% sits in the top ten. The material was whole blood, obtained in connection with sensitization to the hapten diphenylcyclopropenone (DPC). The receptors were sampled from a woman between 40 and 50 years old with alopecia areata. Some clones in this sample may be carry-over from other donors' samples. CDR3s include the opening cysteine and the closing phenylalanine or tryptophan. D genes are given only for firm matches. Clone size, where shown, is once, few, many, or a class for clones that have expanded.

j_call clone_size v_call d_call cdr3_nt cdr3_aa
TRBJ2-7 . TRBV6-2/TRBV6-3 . TGTGCCAGCAGTTACTTCCACGAGCAGTACTTC CASSYFHEQYF
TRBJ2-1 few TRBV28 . TGTGCCAGCAGTTTCACGCGAGCGCCAGCCTACAATGAGCAGTTCTTC CASSFTRAPAYNEQFF
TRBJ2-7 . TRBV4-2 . TGTGCCAGCAGCCAAGGTCGCACCGCCTCCTACGAGCAGTACTTC CASSQGRTASYEQYF
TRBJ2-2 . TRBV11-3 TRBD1 TGTGCCAGCAGCACCGGGACAGGATACACCGGGGAGCTGTTTTTT CASSTGTGYTGELFF
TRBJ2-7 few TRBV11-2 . TGTGCCAGCAGCGACGGACCTTTTGGCGAGCAGTACTTC CASSDGPFGEQYF
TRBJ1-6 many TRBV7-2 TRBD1 TGTGCCAGCAGCTGGTCCGGGACAGGGAATTCACCCCTCCACTTT CASSWSGTGNSPLHF
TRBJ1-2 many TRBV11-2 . TGTGCCAGCGCACGGAATACGGGACGGGGCTATGGCTACACCTTC CASARNTGRGYGYTF
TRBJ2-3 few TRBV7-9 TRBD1 TGTGCCAGCAGCTTAGAACCCTGGACAGGAAACACAGATACGCAGTATTTT CASSLEPWTGNTDTQYF
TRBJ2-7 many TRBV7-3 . TGTGCCAGCAGCAGGGGGACGGAGGACTACGAGCAGTACTTC CASSRGTEDYEQYF
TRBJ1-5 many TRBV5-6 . TGTGCCAGCAGCGACCGCTATAGCAATCAGCCCCAGCATTTT CASSDRYSNQPQHF
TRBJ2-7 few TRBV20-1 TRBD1 TGCAGTGCTTTGGGACAGGGCTCGAGAGAGCAGTACTTC CSALGQGSREQYF
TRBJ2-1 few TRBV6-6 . TGTGCCAGCAGTTACGAGTACAATGAGCAGTTCTTC CASSYEYNEQFF
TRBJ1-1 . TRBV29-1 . TGCAGCGTCCAATCGGGTGAAGCTTTCTTT CSVQSGEAFF
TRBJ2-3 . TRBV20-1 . TGCAGTGCTACTGGGGGTGTAACAGATACGCAGTATTTT CSATGGVTDTQYF
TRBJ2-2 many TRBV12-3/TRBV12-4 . TGTGCCAGCAGTGGGCCTTGGACCCTGCGTGAGGCCGGGGAGCTGTTTTTT CASSGPWTLREAGELFF
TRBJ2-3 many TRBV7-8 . TGTGCCAGCACCCGATCCCTAGGCCTCACAGATACGCAGTATTTT CASTRSLGLTDTQYF
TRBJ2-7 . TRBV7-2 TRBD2 TGTGCCAGCAGCTTAGTCCCCCCCCTAGCGGGGGGGCCATACGAGCAGTACTTC CASSLVPPLAGGPYEQYF
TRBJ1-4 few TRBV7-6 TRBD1 TGTGCCAGCAGCCCGACAGGGGGCGTTGAAAAACTGTTTTTT CASSPTGGVEKLFF
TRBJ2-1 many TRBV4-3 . TGCGCCAGCAGCCAAGGCGTGTTTGCGGGGCCCCCTTACAATGAGCAGTTCTTC CASSQGVFAGPPYNEQFF
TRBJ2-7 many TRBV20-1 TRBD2 TGCAGTGCTAGTCAGAGCGGGGGGCCCTTCTACGAGCAGTACTTC CSASQSGGPFYEQYF
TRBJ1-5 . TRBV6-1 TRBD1 TGTGCCAGCAGTGCGGGACAGGGGGGTTTGAGGCAGCCCCAGCATTTT CASSAGQGGLRQPQHF
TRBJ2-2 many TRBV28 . TGTGCCAGCCACGAGGACACCGGGGAGCTGTTTTTT CASHEDTGELFF
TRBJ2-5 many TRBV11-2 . TGTGCCAGCAGCTTTGGGGGCAGGGAGACCCAGTACTTC CASSFGGRETQYF
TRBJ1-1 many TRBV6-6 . TGTGCCAGCGTCCCTGAAGCTTTCTTT CASVPEAFF
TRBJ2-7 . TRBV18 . TGTGCCAGCTCACCCTCGACGGAAGCCTACGAGCAGTACTTC CASSPSTEAYEQYF
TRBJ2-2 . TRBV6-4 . TGTGCCAGCAGTCCCGACGGGATCAATGAGCTGTTTTTT CASSPDGINELFF
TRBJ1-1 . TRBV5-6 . TGTGCCAGCAGCTTGGAGGGGAGCGATGAAGCTTTCTTT CASSLEGSDEAFF
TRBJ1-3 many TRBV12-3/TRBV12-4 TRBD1 TGTGCCAGCAGTTCCGGGACAGGGAACAGGGGAAACACCATATATTTT CASSSGTGNRGNTIYF
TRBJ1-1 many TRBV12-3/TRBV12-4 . TGTGCCAGCAGGGGACGATACACTGAAGCTTTCTTT CASRGRYTEAFF
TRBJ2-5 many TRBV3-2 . TGTGCCAGCAGCCAAGAACAGACAGAACAAGAGACCCAGTACTTC CASSQEQTEQETQYF
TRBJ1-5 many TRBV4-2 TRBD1 TGTGCCAGCAGCCGAGGGACAGGGCCAGGTGGTTTGGAGATCCAGCCCCAGCATTTT CASSRGTGPGGLEIQPQHF
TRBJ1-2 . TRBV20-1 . TGCAGTGCGCACAGGGTTAACTATGGCTACACCTTC CSAHRVNYGYTF
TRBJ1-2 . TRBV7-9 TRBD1 TGTGCCAGCAGCTCTTCCAGGGGGTTGAGCTATGGCTACACCTTC CASSSSRGLSYGYTF
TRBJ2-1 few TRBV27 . TGTGCCAGCAGCTTTGGTTGGGGGACGGGAATGAACAATGAGCAGTTCTTC CASSFGWGTGMNNEQFF
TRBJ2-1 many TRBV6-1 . TGTGCCAGCACCGTACAGTACTCCTACAATGAGCAGTTCTTC CASTVQYSYNEQFF
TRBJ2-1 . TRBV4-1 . TGCGCCAGCAGCCGAGACTTAGCGGAGAGCTATGAGCAGTTCTTC CASSRDLAESYEQFF
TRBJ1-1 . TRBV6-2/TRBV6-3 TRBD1 TGTGCCAGCAGTTCCGCCGGGACAGCGAACACTGAAGCTTTCTTT CASSSAGTANTEAFF
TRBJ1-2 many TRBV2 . TGTGCCAGCAGCACCGGGCAAAACTATGGCTACACCTTC CASSTGQNYGYTF
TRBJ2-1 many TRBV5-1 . TGCGCCAGCAGCCCTACCGGGTTCCGTAATGAGCAGTTCTTC CASSPTGFRNEQFF
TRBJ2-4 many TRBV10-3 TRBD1 TGTGCCATCAGTGAGGGGGCTGGGACAGGGGGCGCGAGTGGAAACATTCAGTACTTC CAISEGAGTGGASGNIQYF
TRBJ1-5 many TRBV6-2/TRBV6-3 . TGTGCCAGCAGTGAAACCGCGGGGGTCGGATTTCAGCCCCAGCATTTT CASSETAGVGFQPQHF
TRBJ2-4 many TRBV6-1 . TGTGCCAGCAGTGCCAGTCTGGCGGCCAAAAACATTCAGTACTTC CASSASLAAKNIQYF
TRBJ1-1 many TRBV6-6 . TGTGCCAGCAGCTCGGACAGCTACACTGAAGCTTTCTTT CASSSDSYTEAFF
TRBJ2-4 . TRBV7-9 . TGTGCCAGCAGCTTAGGAGTCGGGGGCAAAAACATTCAGTACTTC CASSLGVGGKNIQYF
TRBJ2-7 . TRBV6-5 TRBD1 TGTGCCAGCGGGTGGACAGGATACGAGCAGTACTTC CASGWTGYEQYF
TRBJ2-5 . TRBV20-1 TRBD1 TGCAGTGCTAGCGACAGGGGGCCCCCGTGGGCCCAAGAGACCCAGTACTTC CSASDRGPPWAQETQYF
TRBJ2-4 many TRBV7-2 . TGTGCCAGCAGCTTAGTGGGATTAGCCAAAAACATTCAGTACTTC CASSLVGLAKNIQYF
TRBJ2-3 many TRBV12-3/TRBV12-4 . TGTGCCAGCAGGTTCACCACAGATACGCAGTATTTT CASRFTTDTQYF
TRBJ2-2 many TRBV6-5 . TGTGCCAGCAGTTATAGAGGGGTCACCACCGGGGAGCTGTTTTTT CASSYRGVTTGELFF
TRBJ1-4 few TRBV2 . TGTGCCAGCAGTGCAGTCTTGGCGGCAACTAATGAAAAACTGTTTTTT CASSAVLAATNEKLFF